The 20 T cell receptor beta chains reported below all come from one sample, sequenced in a study of blood T cell repertoires in COVID-19. Profiled with immunoSEQ multiplex PCR; TCRdb holds only in-frame clones, not every one. Of more than 300,000 clones listed, less than 90% are singletons. Specimen: PBMCs or T cells enriched from blood (not recorded which). All receptors derive from a woman aged 45-59 years who had recovered from COVID-19.

The rearrangement joins TRBV4-2 to TRBJ2-1; 11 bases agree with TRBD2. The CDR3 is 15 residues long. Germline V gene lookup returns CDR1 LGHNA and CDR2 YNFKEQ. After removal of 3 bases from V and 8 bases from J, the junction contained 6 bases not matched to a gene. In DNA form, the CDR3 reads TGTGCCAGCAGCCAGGAAACGGGACTAGCGGATGAGCAGTTCTTC. Translation: CASSQETGLADEQFF.

The chain joins TRBV2 to TRBJ2-3, with 7 nucleotides matching TRBD1. The V and J ends lost 6 bases and 0 bases, in that order; junction bases with no gene match: 6. Germline CDR1 SNHLY, CDR2 FYNNEI. This CDR3 contains 15 residues. DNA for the CDR3: TGTGCCAGCAGCGAACAGGGGCCTAGCACAGATACGCAGTATTTT. Translation gives CASSEQGPSTDTQYF.

The chain uses TRBV24-1 and TRBJ1-3; 7 positions agree with TRBD1. Losses at the gene ends were 9 bases for V and 0 bases for J; bases not matched to a gene: 10. CDR1 is KGHDR, CDR2 SFDVKD, per germline. CDR3 size: 16 residues. This CDR3 is CATRRGQIASGNTIYF. The CDR3 DNA sequence: TGTGCCACCCGCAGGGGACAGATCGCCTCTGGAAACACCATATATTTT.

V is TRBV7-7 and J is TRBJ2-2; perhaps TRBD1 as D (6 bases). CDR3 length: 18 residues. Germline assignment: CDR1 SSHAT and CDR2 FNYEAQ (reference sequence). Trimming took 4 bases from V and 0 from J, leaving 18 bases between them. The CDR3, as DNA: TGTGCCAGCAGCTCCCGGGACAACCTCTTATCGAACACCGGGGAGCTGTTTTTT. This gives the protein CASSSRDNLLSNTGELFF.

This clone appeared once. The CDR3 DNA follows: TGCGCCAGCAGCGGGGGACTAGCAGGAGGAGAGACCCAGTACTTC. Protein product: CASSGGLAGGETQYF. The rearrangement joins TRBV5-1 to TRBJ2-5; 9 bases agree with TRBD2. The CDR3 is 15 amino acids. Germline V gene data show CDR1 as SGHRS and CDR2 as YFSETQ. J gave up 4 bases and V 4 bases, and 8 bases lay outside the gene matches.

V usage is TRBV30 and J usage is TRBJ2-3; 8 nucleotides match TRBD2. The length of the CDR3 is 15 residues. Germline trimming cut 5 bases from V and 2 bases from J; bases unmatched to any gene: 9. In germline, CDR1 is GTSNPN, CDR2 SVGIG (reference sequence). The CDR3, as DNA: TGTGCCTGGGGGTCGGAGCGGGGGCCCACAGATACGCAGTATTTT. Translated: CAWGSERGPTDTQYF.

The rearrangement uses TRBV30 and TRBJ1-6; 7 positions agree with TRBD1. CDR1 is GTSNPN, CDR2 SVGIG, per germline (reference sequence). J was trimmed by 0 bases and V by 3 bases; bases with no gene match: 8. The CDR3 runs 17 residues. This CDR3 reads CAWRTGQRSSYNSPLHF. DNA for the CDR3: TGTGCCTGGAGGACAGGGCAACGAAGCTCCTATAATTCACCCCTCCACTTT. The full variable domain, completed using reference TRBV30 and TRBJ1-6, is SQTIHQWPATLVQPVGSPLSLECTVEGTSNPNLYWYRQAAGRGLQLLFYSVGIGQISSEVPQNLSASRPQDRQFILSSKKLLLSDSGFYLCAWRTGQRSSYNSPLHFGNGTRLTVT.

This clone was seen a few times. The gene calls are TRBV20-1 and TRBJ2-7; possibly TRBD1 for D (6 bases). The germline V gene has CDR1 DFQATT and CDR2 SNEGSKA (reference sequence). The CDR3 consists of 15 residues. V was shortened by 3 bases and J by 0 bases, with 15 bases between the two germline ends. This chain's CDR3 is CSASRGQSVSYEQYF. CDR3 DNA: TGCAGTGCTAGTAGGGGACAATCCGTCTCCTACGAGCAGTACTTC.

On this clone itself: This sample includes further DNA sequences coding for the same CDR3. The V and J genes are TRBV19 and TRBJ1-2; D perhaps matches TRBD1 (5 bases). The V and J ends lost 4 bases and 5 bases respectively, with 8 bases between them. Germline CDR1 and CDR2: LNHDA and SQIVND (reference sequence). The CDR3 is made up of 12 amino acids. CDR3 sequence (DNA): TGTGCCAGTAGTACACAGGTTTATGGCTACACCTTC. Amino acid sequence: CASSTQVYGYTF.

This clone was seen once. The rearrangement uses TRBV7-2 and TRBJ1-2; tentatively, D is TRBD1 (6 bases). The germline V gene encodes CDR1 SGHTA and CDR2 FQGNSA. Trimming took 5 bases from V and 4 from J, leaving 14 bases between them. The length of the CDR3 is 14 residues. The CDR3 loop is CASSTIQGVYGYTF. CDR3 in DNA: TGTGCCAGCAGCACAATACAGGGAGTCTATGGCTACACCTTC. The full variable domain, in which reference TRBV7-2 and TRBJ1-2 provide the parts outside the CDR3, is GAGVSQSPSNKVTEKGKDVELRCDPISGHTALYWYRQSLGQGLEFLIYFQGNSAPDKSGLPSDRFSAERTGGSVSTLTIQRTQQEDSAVYLCASSTIQGVYGYTFGSGTRLTVV.

The chain employs TRBV27 and TRBJ1-5; D is ambiguous. Looked up from germline, CDR1 is MNHEY and CDR2 is SMNVEV (reference sequence). Trimming removed 2 bases from V and 4 bases from J, with 12 bases in between. The CDR3 length is 15 residues. The CDR3 DNA is TGTGCCAGCAGTTTAGCTTCACAGCAAAATCAGCCCCAGCATTTT. Translating gives CASSLASQQNQPQHF.

CDR3 sequence: CASSLQGATEAFF. CDR3 DNA: TGTGCCAGCAGCTTACAGGGTGCGACTGAAGCTTTCTTT. V usage is TRBV13 and J usage is TRBJ1-1, with D maybe TRBD1 (5 bases). Trimming left V 2 bases short and J 5 bases short, with 9 bases between. CDR1 and CDR2 from the germline V gene are PRHDT and FYEKMQ (reference sequence). The CDR3 runs to 13 residues. Complete variable domain (other parts from reference TRBV13 and TRBJ1-1): AAGVIQSPRHLIKEKRETATLKCYPIPRHDTVYWYQQGPGQDPQFLISFYEKMQSDKGSIPDRFSAQQFSDYHSELNMSSLELGDSALYFCASSLQGATEAFFGQGTRLTVV.

The gene calls are TRBV30 and TRBJ1-6, with 12 bases aligning to TRBD1. Germline CDR1 reads GTSNPN; CDR2 reads SVGIG (reference sequence). This CDR3 contains 15 residues. V lost 3 bases to trimming and J lost 10 bases; unmatched junction nucleotides: 7. The CDR3 coding sequence is TGTGCCTGGAGCACTGGGACAGGGGGCGAATCACCCCTCCACTTT. Translating gives CAWSTGTGGESPLHF.

This rearrangement joins TRBV19 to TRBJ1-2; TRBD1 matches 11 bases. V gave up 2 bases and J gave up 2 bases; unmatched junction bases: 7. The length of the CDR3 is 17 residues. Per the germline V gene, CDR1 is LNHDA and CDR2 is SQIVND (reference sequence). The CDR3 nucleotides read TGTGCCAGTAGTATAAGGCCCGGGACAGGGGGGAACTATGGCTACACCTTC. This codes for CASSIRPGTGGNYGYTF.

The chain is built from TRBV3-1 (or the pseudogene TRBV3-2) and TRBJ1-6; no reliable D call. Trimming removed 1 base from V and 6 bases from J, with 10 bases in between. The CDR3 consists of 15 residues. Germline lookup yields CDR1 LGHDT and CDR2 YNNKEL (reference sequence). The CDR3 here is CASSQGPGGNSPLHF. The DNA of the CDR3 is TGTGCCAGCAGCCAAGGGCCGGGTGGTAATTCACCCCTCCACTTT.

The chain uses TRBV5-1 and TRBJ1-1; 7 bases line up with TRBD1. After removal of 0 bases from V and 4 bases from J, the junction contained 6 bases not matched to a gene. The length of the CDR3 is 15 residues. Germline loops: CDR1 SGHRS, CDR2 YFSETQ. The CDR3 DNA follows: TGCGCCAGCAGCTTGGCAGAGGGGGACAGCACTGAAGCTTTCTTT. Protein product: CASSLAEGDSTEAFF.

This clone was counted a few times. The chain combines TRBV2 with TRBJ1-2; maybe TRBD1 (6 bases). Looked up from germline, CDR1 is SNHLY and CDR2 is FYNNEI. CDR3 size: 15 residues. The V gene lost 10 bases and the J gene lost 5 bases, with 23 bases spanning the gap. DNA for the CDR3: TGTGCCACCAGCGAAGAAGGGGACACTACATATGGCTACACCTTC. It translates to CATSEEGDTTYGYTF. Full variable domain (remainder filled in from reference TRBV2 and TRBJ1-2): EPEVTQTPSHQVTQMGQEVILRCVPISNHLYFYWYRQILGQKVEFLVSFYNNEISEKSEIFDDQFSVERPDGSNFTLKIRSTKLEDSAMYFCATSEEGDTTYGYTFGSGTRLTVV.

The V and J genes are TRBV30 and TRBJ1-2; possibly TRBD1 for D (6 bases). The V gene's germline CDR1 is GTSNPN and CDR2 SVGIG (reference sequence). Between the trimmed V and J ends, which lost 3 bases and 6 bases, there was a span of 17 bases. The CDR3 totals 14 residues. The CDR3 DNA follows: TGTGCCTGGAGCTTCCCCAACCGACAGGATGGCTACACCTTC. Protein: CAWSFPNRQDGYTF.

V is TRBV5-5 and J is TRBJ2-1; possible D gene TRBD2, 6 bases. The CDR3 loop spans 15 amino acids. The V end lost 0 bases, the J end lost 3 bases, and 10 bases lay between the germline ends. Germline CDR1 SGHKS, CDR2 YYEKEE (reference sequence). The CDR3 region has the DNA TGTGCCAGCAGCTTGGTCGGAGGGCACTACAATGAGCAGTTCTTC. This codes for CASSLVGGHYNEQFF.

On this clone: This likely comes from a read error, as the CDR3 has no conserved phenylalanine or tryptophan at its end. Because the CDR3's place on the DNA is in doubt, the DNA is left out and the CDR3 is given as listed by TCRdb. The chain carries TRBV19 and TRBJ1-2; whether TRBD1, the table's D call, matches the DNA was not checked. The CDR3 comprises 10 residues, both ends counted. The germline CDR1 and CDR2 sequences are LNHDA and SQIVND (reference sequence). The CDR3 here is CASSNRDTHT.